The 25 T cell receptor beta chains given below trace back to one sample, sequenced in a study of CXCR3-negative and CXCR3-positive naive CD8 T cells. Study-level findings and limits: The study found more hydrophobic TRB CDR3s in CXCR3-positive naive cells than in CXCR3-negative naive cells.

TRB cDNA libraries were made by UMI-labeled 5' RACE. TCRdb reanalyzed the 5' RACE reads and collapses them to one entry per CDR3 protein, without DNA. The clone table shows roughly 130,000 distinct CDR3 sequences, with the ten largest holding under 0.75%. Their recognized antigens are unknown. Sequencing was done on a sample of naive CXCR3+ CD8+ T cells from blood. Specified subset: CD45RO-CCR7+CD27+CD95- naive CD8+ T cells expressing CXCR3 (TNR3+). These receptors all come from a human donor in good health. Some clones in this sample may be carry-over from other donors' samples.

The J gene is TRBJ1-5, the V gene TRBV6-6. Per the germline V gene, CDR1 is MNHNY and CDR2 is SVGAGI (reference sequence). This CDR3 is built from 17 residues. The CDR3 is CASSYWPNGGSNQPQHF.

The rearrangement joins TRBV29-1 to TRBJ2-3; there is no DNA to check the TCRdb D call of TRBD2. The CDR3 covers 15 residues. Looked up from germline, CDR1 is SQVTM and CDR2 is ANQGSEA. Here the CDR3 reads CSVEEASEYTDTQYF.

The CDR3 sequence is CASFSRSGYQETQYF. This chain uses TRBV7-8 with TRBJ2-5. Germline lookup yields CDR1 SGHVS and CDR2 FQNEAQ. This CDR3 contains 15 residues. Looking up the rest from reference TRBV7-8 and TRBJ2-5 gives the full variable domain: GAGVSQSPRYKVAKRGQDVALRCDPISGHVSLFWYQQALGQGPEFLTYFQNEAQLDKSGLPSDRFFAERPEGSVSTLKIQRTQQEDSAVYLCASFSRSGYQETQYFGPGTRLLVL.

The chain carries TRBV29-1 and TRBJ2-1; TCRdb outputs TRBD2, but without DNA this stays unchecked. This CDR3 is built from 16 residues. Germline CDR1 and CDR2: SQVTM and ANQGSEA. Here the CDR3 reads CSVEGGEGLSYNEQFF.

The chain carries TRBV29-1 and TRBJ1-4; TCRdb indicates TRBD1, and absent DNA this call remains unverified. The V gene's germline CDR1 is SQVTM and CDR2 ANQGSEA. This CDR3 is built from 15 residues. This CDR3 reads CSVLRWTASGEKLFF.

The chain uses TRBV15 and TRBJ2-5; TCRdb lists TRBD1, though no DNA is available to test this call. Germline values: CDR1 LNHNV, CDR2 YYDKDF (reference sequence). The CDR3 sequence is 16 residues long. CDR3 residues: CATSYAGTGVGETQYF.

The chain is built from TRBV5-4 and TRBJ2-1; the D gene TCRdb calls, TRBD2, cannot be checked with no DNA. The CDR3 extends over 13 amino acids. CDR1 and CDR2 from the germline V gene are SGHNT and YYREEE (reference sequence). The CDR3 here is CASSMGLSGEQFF.

V and J are TRBV29-1 and TRBJ2-3; TCRdb calls TRBD1, which cannot be checked without DNA. CDR1 is SQVTM and CDR2 is ANQGSEA in the germline V gene. CDR3 size: 18 residues. The CDR3 protein is CSVEDLAGTPSGTDTQYF.

This chain links TRBV5-6 with TRBJ2-7; TCRdb's D call, TRBD1, is unchecked because there is no DNA. This CDR3 has 13 amino acids. Germline values: CDR1 SGHDT, CDR2 YYEEEE. The CDR3 loop reads CASSSLGPGEQYF.

The V and J genes are TRBV7-9 and TRBJ2-2; the D call of TRBD1 rests on TCRdb alone, since no DNA is present to check it. The CDR3 has 17 residues. Germline-derived CDR1 and CDR2 are SEHNR and FQNEAQ (reference sequence). The CDR3 is CASSLVDRMLDTGELFF.

The chain uses TRBV5-5 and TRBJ1-1. The germline V gene has CDR1 SGHKS and CDR2 YYEKEE (reference sequence). The CDR3 is made up of 14 amino acids. The CDR3 loop reads CASSLTGSDTEAFF. Filled out from reference TRBV5-5 and TRBJ1-1, the complete variable domain reads DAGVTQSPTHLIKTRGQQVTLRCSPISGHKSVSWYQQVLGQGPQFIFQYYEKEERGRGNFPDRFSARQFPNYSSELNVNALLLGDSALYLCASSLTGSDTEAFFGQGTRLTVV.

This chain joins TRBV28 and TRBJ2-7; TCRdb's assignment of TRBD2 cannot be checked, as there is no DNA. This CDR3 is 19 amino acids long. Germline lookup yields CDR1 MDHEN and CDR2 SYDVKM. The CDR3 reads CASSFPISLAGSPSYEQYF.

The V gene is TRBV2, the J gene TRBJ1-5; TCRdb lists TRBD1, though no DNA is available to test this call. The CDR3 length is 16 residues. Germline loops: CDR1 SNHLY, CDR2 FYNNEI. This chain's CDR3 is CASSEDGTVTNQPQHF.

The chain employs TRBV6-5 and TRBJ2-7; TCRdb's D gene call, TRBD2, goes unchecked for lack of DNA. From germline, CDR1 is MNHEY and CDR2 SVGAGI. The CDR3 has 17 residues. This chain's CDR3 is CASSYLAGGPHSYEQYF.

The V call is TRBV12-5, the J call TRBJ2-1; the D gene TCRdb calls, TRBD1, cannot be checked with no DNA. Germline loops: CDR1 LGHNT, CDR2 FRNRAP. This CDR3 region has 16 residues. Here the CDR3 reads CASGSTRDRGYNEQFF.

The chain joins TRBV4-1 to TRBJ2-1; TCRdb selects TRBD2, and the lack of DNA leaves this call unchecked. CDR1 MGHRA and CDR2 YSYEKL come from the germline V gene. This CDR3 is 16 amino acids long. CDR3 residues: CASSLGTSGSPHEQFF.

The chain employs TRBV6-5 and TRBJ2-5; the D gene TCRdb calls, TRBD2, cannot be checked with no DNA. The germline V gene encodes CDR1 MNHEY and CDR2 SVGAGI. CDR3 length: 15 residues. The CDR3 here is CASSYLGASGETQYF.

The J gene is TRBJ2-2, the V gene TRBV29-1; the TRBD1 assignment by TCRdb is unverifiable without DNA. The CDR3 runs to 17 residues. Per the germline V gene, CDR1 is SQVTM and CDR2 is ANQGSEA. CDR3 sequence reads: CSVEDHGQGRGTGELFF.

This chain connects TRBV6-6 to TRBJ2-3; lacking DNA, the TRBD2 call made by TCRdb goes unchecked. The germline CDR1 and CDR2 sequences are MNHNY and SVGAGI (reference sequence). The CDR3 spans 16 residues. The CDR3 spells CASSPTSGGAPDTQYF.

The chain joins TRBV13 to TRBJ2-7; TCRdb gives TRBD1 as the D gene, but with no DNA this cannot be confirmed. The CDR3 has 13 residues. Looked up from germline, CDR1 is PRHDT and CDR2 is FYEKMQ (reference sequence). The CDR3 loop is CASSSGANYEQYF.

V and J are TRBV5-6 and TRBJ1-1; lacking DNA, the TRBD1 call made by TCRdb goes unchecked. The CDR3 is 11 amino acids. CDR1 and CDR2 from the germline V gene are SGHDT and YYEEEE. CDR3: CASTSGEATFF. Full variable domain (rest looked up from reference TRBV5-6 and TRBJ1-1): DAGVTQSPTHLIKTRGQQVTLRCSPKSGHDTVSWYQQALGQGPQFIFQYYEEEERQRGNFPDRFSGHQFPNYSSELNVNALLLGDSALYLCASTSGEATFFGQGTRLTVV.

V is TRBV13 and J is TRBJ2-1. The CDR3 is made up of 15 amino acids. The germline V gene has CDR1 PRHDT and CDR2 FYEKMQ (reference sequence). This chain's CDR3 is CASSLRSRAINEQFF.

The V and J genes are TRBV7-9 and TRBJ1-1. This CDR3 contains 14 residues. CDR1 is SEHNR, CDR2 FQNEAQ, per germline (reference sequence). This CDR3 is CASSLAGTNTEAFF.

The V call is TRBV9, the J call TRBJ2-7; TCRdb indicates TRBD2, and absent DNA this call remains unverified. The CDR3 runs to 14 residues. Per the germline V gene, CDR1 is SGDLS and CDR2 is YYNGEE. CDR3 protein: CASSVAGPPYEQYF. The whole variable domain, remainder taken from reference TRBV9 and TRBJ2-7, is DSGVTQTPKHLITATGQRVTLRCSPRSGDLSVYWYQQSLDQGLQFLIQYYNGEERAKGNILERFSAQQFPDLHSELNLSSLELGDSALYFCASSVAGPPYEQYFGPGTRLTVT.

The chain joins TRBV29-1 to TRBJ2-1; TCRdb gives TRBD1 as the D gene, but with no DNA this cannot be confirmed. Germline-derived CDR1 and CDR2 are SQVTM and ANQGSEA. The CDR3 has 13 residues. CDR3 in amino acids: CSVESYLGDEQFF.